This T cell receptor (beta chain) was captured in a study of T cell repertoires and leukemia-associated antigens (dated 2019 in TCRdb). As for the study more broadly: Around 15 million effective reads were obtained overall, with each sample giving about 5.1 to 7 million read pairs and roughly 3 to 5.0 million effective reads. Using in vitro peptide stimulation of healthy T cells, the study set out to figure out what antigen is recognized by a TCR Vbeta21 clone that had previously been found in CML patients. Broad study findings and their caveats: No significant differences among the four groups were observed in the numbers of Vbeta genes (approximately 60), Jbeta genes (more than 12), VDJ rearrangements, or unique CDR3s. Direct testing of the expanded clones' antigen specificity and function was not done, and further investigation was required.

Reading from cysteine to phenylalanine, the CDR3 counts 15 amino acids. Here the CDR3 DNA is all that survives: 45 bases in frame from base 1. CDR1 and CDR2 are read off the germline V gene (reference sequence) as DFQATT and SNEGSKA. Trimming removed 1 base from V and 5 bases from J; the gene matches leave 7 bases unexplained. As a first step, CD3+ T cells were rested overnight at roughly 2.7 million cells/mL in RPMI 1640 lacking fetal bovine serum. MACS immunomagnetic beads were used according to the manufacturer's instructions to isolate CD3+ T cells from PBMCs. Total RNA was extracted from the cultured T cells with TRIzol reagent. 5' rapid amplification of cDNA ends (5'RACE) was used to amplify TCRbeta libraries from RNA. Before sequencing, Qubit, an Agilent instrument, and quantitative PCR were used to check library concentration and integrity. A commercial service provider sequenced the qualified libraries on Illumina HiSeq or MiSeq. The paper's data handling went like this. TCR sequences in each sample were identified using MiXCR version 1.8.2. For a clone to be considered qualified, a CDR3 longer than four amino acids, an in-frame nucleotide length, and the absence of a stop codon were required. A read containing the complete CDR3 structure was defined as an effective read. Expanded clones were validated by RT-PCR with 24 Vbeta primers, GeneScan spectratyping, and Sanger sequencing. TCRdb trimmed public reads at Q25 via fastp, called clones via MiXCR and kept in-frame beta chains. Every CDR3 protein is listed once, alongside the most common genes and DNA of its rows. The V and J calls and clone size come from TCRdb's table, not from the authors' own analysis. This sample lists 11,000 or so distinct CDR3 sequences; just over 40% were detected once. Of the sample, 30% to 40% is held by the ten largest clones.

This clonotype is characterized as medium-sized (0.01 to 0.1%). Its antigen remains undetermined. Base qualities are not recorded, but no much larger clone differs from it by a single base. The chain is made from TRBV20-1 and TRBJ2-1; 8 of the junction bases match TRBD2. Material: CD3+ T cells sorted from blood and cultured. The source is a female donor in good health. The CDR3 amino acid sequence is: CSARAETSVNNEQFF. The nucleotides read TGCAGTGCTAGAGCCGAGACTAGCGTAAACAATGAGCAGTTCTTC.